The rows below give T cell receptor beta chains drawn from one sample of a study of T cell responses to AZD1222 COVID-19 vaccine. The assay was immunoSEQ multiplex PCR, and TCRdb's table has in-frame clones only and misses some. The sample lists roughly 120,000 clones, around 83% occurring once. The sequences come from peripheral blood, collected 28 days after the second AZD1222 dose. All receptors come from an adult who received the AZD1222 COVID-19 vaccine. Both conserved end residues are part of each CDR3. The order of the fields is D gene, clone size, J gene, V gene, CDR3 DNA, CDR3 protein. D genes are given only for firm matches. Size tells how often a clone was seen (once, few, many) or the class of an expanded clone, and some rows leave it out.

d_gene: TRBD1
abundance: .
j_gene: TRBJ2-4
v_gene: TRBV28
CDR3nt: TGTGCCAGCAGTCCCGGGACAGGTTCTCCAAATCAGTACTTC
CDR3aa: CASSPGTGSPNQYF

d_gene: TRBD1
abundance: once
j_gene: TRBJ2-3
v_gene: TRBV10-3
CDR3nt: TGTGCCATCAGCCGGGACAGCGACCCCACAGATACGCAGTATTTT
CDR3aa: CAISRDSDPTDTQYF

d_gene: TRBD1
abundance: .
j_gene: TRBJ2-5
v_gene: TRBV7-9
CDR3nt: TGTGCCAGCAGCTTCCCCAGGGGGTCAGGAGAGACCCAGTACTTC
CDR3aa: CASSFPRGSGETQYF

d_gene: .
abundance: .
j_gene: TRBJ1-1
v_gene: TRBV19
CDR3nt: TGTGCCAGTAGTATAGACGGGACACGGAAGAACACTGAAGCTTTCTTT
CDR3aa: CASSIDGTRKNTEAFF

d_gene: .
abundance: .
j_gene: TRBJ1-6
v_gene: TRBV2
CDR3nt: TGTGCCACCACAACCACCGGGGCTACTTCACCCCTCCACTTT
CDR3aa: CATTTTGATSPLHF

d_gene: TRBD1
abundance: few
j_gene: TRBJ2-7
v_gene: TRBV5-4
CDR3nt: TGTGCCAGCAGGTATTCCCGGGACAGCTCCTACGAGCAGTACTTC
CDR3aa: CASRYSRDSSYEQYF

d_gene: .
abundance: .
j_gene: TRBJ1-2
v_gene: TRBV30
CDR3nt: TGTCTTGTGGGGGGGAGTTATGGCTACACCTTC
CDR3aa: CLVGGSYGYTF

d_gene: .
abundance: .
j_gene: TRBJ2-2
v_gene: TRBV4-2
CDR3nt: TGTGCCAGCAGCCAAGCTCGGGCGGGACCCACCGGGGAGCTGTTTTTT
CDR3aa: CASSQARAGPTGELFF

d_gene: .
abundance: .
j_gene: TRBJ1-2
v_gene: TRBV7-2
CDR3nt: TGTGCCAGCACCCAGGCGGGAGGCTATGGCTACACCTTC
CDR3aa: CASTQAGGYGYTF

d_gene: .
abundance: .
j_gene: TRBJ2-1
v_gene: TRBV11-2
CDR3nt: TGTGCCAGCAGTCAAGACAGGAATGAGCAGTTCTTC
CDR3aa: CASSQDRNEQFF

d_gene: .
abundance: .
j_gene: TRBJ2-5
v_gene: TRBV5-5
CDR3nt: TGTGCCAGCAGCCGGGGGCCAGGGTGGCTCCCCGGGGCCCAAGAGACCCAGTACTTC
CDR3aa: CASSRGPGWLPGAQETQYF

d_gene: TRBD1
abundance: .
j_gene: TRBJ2-2
v_gene: TRBV10-3
CDR3nt: TGTGCCATCAGTGACGGACAGGGAGGCACCGGGGAGCTGTTTTTT
CDR3aa: CAISDGQGGTGELFF

d_gene: .
abundance: .
j_gene: TRBJ2-7
v_gene: TRBV7-2
CDR3nt: TGTGCCAGCAGCCCACATCGGGACGCACCCTACGAGCAGTACTTC
CDR3aa: CASSPHRDAPYEQYF

d_gene: .
abundance: .
j_gene: TRBJ1-3
v_gene: TRBV7-2
CDR3nt: TGTGCCAGCAGCTTAATTCAGATACATACTGGAAACACCATATATTTT
CDR3aa: CASSLIQIHTGNTIYF

d_gene: .
abundance: .
j_gene: TRBJ1-6
v_gene: TRBV18
CDR3nt: TGTGCCAGCTCACCACGGACGGAAACACCCCTCCACTTT
CDR3aa: CASSPRTETPLHF

d_gene: .
abundance: .
j_gene: TRBJ1-4
v_gene: TRBV9
CDR3nt: TGTGCCAGCAGCCCTGGGGTTGCAACTAATGAAAAACTGTTTTTT
CDR3aa: CASSPGVATNEKLFF

d_gene: .
abundance: .
j_gene: TRBJ2-5
v_gene: TRBV7-9
CDR3nt: TGTGCCAGCAGCTGGACACCGGGACCGCCGTTCCCAGAGACCCAGTACTTC
CDR3aa: CASSWTPGPPFPETQYF

d_gene: TRBD1
abundance: .
j_gene: TRBJ1-1
v_gene: TRBV3-1/TRBV3-2
CDR3nt: TGTGCCAGCAGCCAAGGGACAGGGAACACTGAAGCTTTCTTT
CDR3aa: CASSQGTGNTEAFF

d_gene: TRBD1
abundance: .
j_gene: TRBJ1-2
v_gene: TRBV6-5
CDR3nt: TGTGCCAGCGGACAGGGGGGGGTCAACTATGGCTACACCTTC
CDR3aa: CASGQGGVNYGYTF

d_gene: .
abundance: .
j_gene: TRBJ1-6
v_gene: TRBV18
CDR3nt: TGTGCCAGCTCCGCGGAGGATTCACCCCTCCACTTT
CDR3aa: CASSAEDSPLHF

d_gene: .
abundance: .
j_gene: TRBJ1-3
v_gene: TRBV19
CDR3nt: TGTGCCAGTAGTGACGGCCTCTCTGGAAACACCATATATTTT
CDR3aa: CASSDGLSGNTIYF

d_gene: .
abundance: .
j_gene: TRBJ2-3
v_gene: TRBV28
CDR3nt: TGTGCCAGCTCCAACCTAGGGGGCACAGATACGCAGTATTTT
CDR3aa: CASSNLGGTDTQYF

d_gene: .
abundance: .
j_gene: TRBJ1-1
v_gene: TRBV20-1
CDR3nt: TGCAGTGCTAGTCCTGTGGTCAGGGCGTGGACTGAAGCTTTCTTT
CDR3aa: CSASPVVRAWTEAFF

d_gene: TRBD1
abundance: .
j_gene: TRBJ1-2
v_gene: TRBV5-1
CDR3nt: TGCGCCAGCAGCTCCCCTCGGACAGGGAACTATGGCTACACCTTC
CDR3aa: CASSSPRTGNYGYTF

d_gene: .
abundance: .
j_gene: TRBJ1-5
v_gene: TRBV24-1
CDR3nt: TGTGCCACCAGTGACAGACAGGCCCGAGGCAATCAGCCCCAGCATTTT
CDR3aa: CATSDRQARGNQPQHF

d_gene: TRBD1
abundance: .
j_gene: TRBJ2-5
v_gene: TRBV4-3
CDR3nt: TGCGCCAGCAGCCAAGATGTCCCGGGACAGGGCGTACAAGAGACCCAGTACTTC
CDR3aa: CASSQDVPGQGVQETQYF

d_gene: .
abundance: .
j_gene: TRBJ1-1
v_gene: TRBV28
CDR3nt: TGTGCCAGCAGTCCCGTCATGAACACTGAAGCTTTCTTT
CDR3aa: CASSPVMNTEAFF

d_gene: .
abundance: .
j_gene: TRBJ1-2
v_gene: TRBV30
CDR3nt: TGTGCCTGGAGCCGAGCGGGCAGGGATAACTATGGCTACACCTTC
CDR3aa: CAWSRAGRDNYGYTF